A selection of T cell receptor beta chains follows, all from one sample in a study of shared clonotypes between healthy human individuals. The data were produced by immunoSEQ multiplex PCR, yet TCRdb's version contains in-frame clones alone and is incomplete. The sample has around 500,000 clones, 81% seen once; the top ten hold approximately 12%. Sequenced input: PBMCs. These receptors came from a woman aged 35 to 49 in good health. Some clones in this sample may be carry-over from other donors' samples. Both conserved end residues are part of each CDR3. D genes are given only for firm matches. Part of the rows lack a size; the others show once, few, many or a class for expanded clones.

clone size: -; J gene: TRBJ2-3; D gene: TRBD2; V gene: TRBV5-1; CDR3 DNA: TGCGCCAGCAGCTTCGGAGCGGGGTGGGGAGATACGCAGTATTTT; CDR3 protein: CASSFGAGWGDTQYF
clone size: once; J gene: TRBJ2-2; D gene: TRBD1; V gene: TRBV7-2; CDR3 DNA: TGTGCCAGCAGCTCAGGAGCCGGGACAGTCATTTACACCGGGGAGCTGTTTTTT; CDR3 protein: CASSSGAGTVIYTGELFF
clone size: -; J gene: TRBJ1-1; D gene: TRBD1; V gene: TRBV6-5; CDR3 DNA: TGTGCCAGCAGTACCAGGGACAGGGGAGGCACTGAAGCTTTCTTT; CDR3 protein: CASSTRDRGGTEAFF
clone size: -; J gene: TRBJ1-2; D gene: -; V gene: TRBV28; CDR3 DNA: TGTGCCAGCAGTTTTGCCAGGGGTAGAGCTAACTATGGCTACACCTTC; CDR3 protein: CASSFARGRANYGYTF
clone size: many; J gene: TRBJ2-1; D gene: TRBD2; V gene: TRBV30; CDR3 DNA: TGTGCCTGGTCTAAGCGGGAGGGCCGCGGGTGGAATGAGCAGTTCTTC; CDR3 protein: CAWSKREGRGWNEQFF
clone size: -; J gene: TRBJ1-2; D gene: TRBD1; V gene: TRBV7-2; CDR3 DNA: TGTGCCAGCAGCTTCGACAGGGCGGGCGGCTACACCTTC; CDR3 protein: CASSFDRAGGYTF
clone size: -; J gene: TRBJ2-1; D gene: -; V gene: TRBV4-2; CDR3 DNA: TGTGCCAGCAGCCAAGATGGTGGGGATAGTGAGCAGTTCTTC; CDR3 protein: CASSQDGGDSEQFF
clone size: -; J gene: TRBJ1-4; D gene: -; V gene: TRBV28; CDR3 DNA: TGTGCCAGCAATAAAGTTAGGGGGACTAATGAAAAACTGTTTTTT; CDR3 protein: CASNKVRGTNEKLFF
clone size: -; J gene: TRBJ2-5; D gene: -; V gene: TRBV7-9; CDR3 DNA: TGTGCCAGCAGCTTAGTCGACGAGACCCAGTACTTC; CDR3 protein: CASSLVDETQYF
clone size: -; J gene: TRBJ2-3; D gene: TRBD1; V gene: TRBV2; CDR3 DNA: TGTGCCAGCAGTCGGACAGGGGCAGAAAGCACAGATACGCAGTATTTT; CDR3 protein: CASSRTGAESTDTQYF
clone size: few; J gene: TRBJ1-1; D gene: -; V gene: TRBV10-2; CDR3 DNA: TGCGCCAGCAGTGTGTTTAGGGGCGCTGAAGCTTTCTTT; CDR3 protein: CASSVFRGAEAFF
clone size: -; J gene: TRBJ2-2; D gene: -; V gene: TRBV2; CDR3 DNA: TGTGCCAGCAGGGTACAGATGAACACCGGGGAGCTGTTTTTT; CDR3 protein: CASRVQMNTGELFF
clone size: few; J gene: TRBJ1-5; D gene: -; V gene: TRBV30; CDR3 DNA: TGTGCCTGGTGGGGGGCGGGGCTCGTTCAGCCCCAGCATTTT; CDR3 protein: CAWWGAGLVQPQHF
clone size: -; J gene: TRBJ1-1; D gene: -; V gene: TRBV5-1; CDR3 DNA: TGCGCCAGCACCATTGACAGGAACACTGAAGCTTTCTTT; CDR3 protein: CASTIDRNTEAFF
clone size: few; J gene: TRBJ1-5; D gene: -; V gene: TRBV27; CDR3 DNA: TGTGCCAGCAGTTTATTAGGGGGCAATCAGCCCCAGCATTTT; CDR3 protein: CASSLLGGNQPQHF
clone size: -; J gene: TRBJ2-5; D gene: TRBD2; V gene: TRBV4-1; CDR3 DNA: TGCGCCAGCAGCCATAAACTACTAGCGGGAGGGACCAGGGGAGAGACCCAGTACTTC; CDR3 protein: CASSHKLLAGGTRGETQYF
clone size: -; J gene: TRBJ2-2; D gene: -; V gene: TRBV27; CDR3 DNA: TGTGCCAGCAGTTTAGGTATTACCGGGGAGCTGTTTTTT; CDR3 protein: CASSLGITGELFF
clone size: -; J gene: TRBJ1-4; D gene: -; V gene: TRBV15; CDR3 DNA: TGTGCCACCAGTCCTGCGAGTGAAAAACTGTTTTTT; CDR3 protein: CATSPASEKLFF
clone size: -; J gene: TRBJ1-4; D gene: -; V gene: TRBV30; CDR3 DNA: TGTGCCTGGAGTGTAATGACTATCGAAAAACTGTTTTTT; CDR3 protein: CAWSVMTIEKLFF
clone size: -; J gene: TRBJ1-5; D gene: -; V gene: TRBV30; CDR3 DNA: TGTGCCTGGAGTAGTGGAGGTCATCAGCCCCAGCATTTT; CDR3 protein: CAWSSGGHQPQHF
clone size: -; J gene: TRBJ1-5; D gene: -; V gene: TRBV2; CDR3 DNA: TGTGCCAGCCTACGTGATAGCAATCAGCCCCAGCATTTT; CDR3 protein: CASLRDSNQPQHF
clone size: -; J gene: TRBJ1-1; D gene: -; V gene: TRBV28; CDR3 DNA: TGTGCCAGCAGTGGTCGGGGGGGCTTTAGGGCTTTCTTT; CDR3 protein: CASSGRGGFRAFF
clone size: -; J gene: TRBJ1-1; D gene: TRBD1; V gene: TRBV30; CDR3 DNA: TGTGCCTGGAGTTTACCGGGACAGGTGATGAACACTGAAGCTTTCTTT; CDR3 protein: CAWSLPGQVMNTEAFF
clone size: -; J gene: TRBJ2-3; D gene: -; V gene: TRBV28; CDR3 DNA: TGTGCCAGCAGTTTTACAGGCACAGATACGCAGTATTTT; CDR3 protein: CASSFTGTDTQYF
clone size: -; J gene: TRBJ1-1; D gene: -; V gene: TRBV28; CDR3 DNA: TGTGCCAGCCTCGGAGGATACACTGAAGCTTTCTTT; CDR3 protein: CASLGGYTEAFF
clone size: -; J gene: TRBJ2-2; D gene: -; V gene: TRBV5-1; CDR3 DNA: TGCGCCAGCAGTTTAGACAGGAGAGACACCGGGGAGCTGTTTTTT; CDR3 protein: CASSLDRRDTGELFF
clone size: few; J gene: TRBJ2-3; D gene: TRBD2; V gene: TRBV7-9; CDR3 DNA: TGTGCCAGCAGCCCCGGACTAGCGGGTATCACAGATACGCAGTATTTT; CDR3 protein: CASSPGLAGITDTQYF
clone size: -; J gene: TRBJ2-5; D gene: -; V gene: TRBV5-3; CDR3 DNA: TGTGCCAGAAGCTTGGGTTGCAAAGAGACCCAGTACTTC; CDR3 protein: CARSLGCKETQYF
clone size: -; J gene: TRBJ2-3; D gene: -; V gene: TRBV10-3; CDR3 DNA: TGTGCCATCAGGACCTCCGAGAGCGGCACAGATACGCAGTATTTT; CDR3 protein: CAIRTSESGTDTQYF
clone size: -; J gene: TRBJ2-3; D gene: -; V gene: TRBV5-1; CDR3 DNA: TGCGCCAGCAGCTTGAGGGGACTGGTGGGAGATACGCAGTATTTT; CDR3 protein: CASSLRGLVGDTQYF
clone size: -; J gene: TRBJ2-2; D gene: TRBD1; V gene: TRBV7-9; CDR3 DNA: TGTGCCAGCGGCACTCGACAGGGATGGGGACAAACCGGGGAGCTGTTTTTT; CDR3 protein: CASGTRQGWGQTGELFF
clone size: many; J gene: TRBJ2-1; D gene: -; V gene: TRBV5-4; CDR3 DNA: TGTGCCAGCAGCTTGGGAAGGCGGAACCGATACAATGAGCAGTTCTTC; CDR3 protein: CASSLGRRNRYNEQFF
clone size: few; J gene: TRBJ2-3; D gene: TRBD1; V gene: TRBV30; CDR3 DNA: TGTGCCTGGGGGACAGGCACAGATACGCAGTATTTT; CDR3 protein: CAWGTGTDTQYF
clone size: -; J gene: TRBJ1-2; D gene: TRBD1; V gene: TRBV6-5; CDR3 DNA: TGTGCCAGCAGTTCTACCGGGACAGGGAACGAGTATGGCTACACCTTC; CDR3 protein: CASSSTGTGNEYGYTF